The 4 T cell receptor beta chains below come from one sample, sequenced in a study of blood T cell repertoires in COVID-19. Method: immunoSEQ multiplex PCR; TCRdb's copy keeps in-frame clones and lacks some. The sample lists some 200,000 clones, approximately 85% occurring once. Material: peripheral blood. The receptor set was obtained from a woman of 80 years or more with acute or convalescent COVID-19.

The gene calls are TRBV4-3 and TRBJ1-2; 9 bases map to TRBD1. V was pared by 0 bases and J by 8 bases, with 7 bases of the junction left unmatched. The germline gives CDR1 LGHNA, CDR2 YSLEER. This CDR3 is built from 15 residues. CDR3: CASSQERDRVRGYTF. The CDR3 nucleotides read TGCGCCAGCAGCCAAGAAAGGGACAGGGTGAGGGGCTACACCTTC.

The chain recombines TRBV5-4 with TRBJ1-1; possibly TRBD1 for D (6 bases). Looked up from germline, CDR1 is SGHNT and CDR2 is YYREEE (reference sequence). V dropped 2 bases and J dropped 2 bases, with 10 bases sitting between them. The CDR3 sequence is 14 residues long. The CDR3 coding sequence is TGTGCCAGCAGCTTAAGGGGGTTTAACACTGAAGCTTTCTTT. Translating gives CASSLRGFNTEAFF. The entire variable domain, with the rest obtained from reference TRBV5-4 and TRBJ1-1, is as follows: ETGVTQSPTHLIKTRGQQVTLRCSSQSGHNTVSWYQQALGQGPQFIFQYYREEENGRGNFPPRFSGLQFPNYSSELNVNALELDDSALYLCASSLRGFNTEAFFGQGTRLTVV.

The rearrangement uses TRBV18 and TRBJ1-3; 8 nucleotides match TRBD1. The trim removed 6 bases at V and 0 bases at J, leaving 7 bases unmatched. The CDR3 spans 16 residues. Germline V gives CDR1 KGHSH, CDR2 LQKENI. This CDR3 reads CASSSVGQVSGNTIYF. DNA of the CDR3: TGTGCCAGCTCCTCCGTGGGACAGGTCTCTGGAAACACCATATATTTT. The whole variable domain, filled in from reference TRBV18 and TRBJ1-3, reads NAGVMQNPRHLVRRRGQEARLRCSPMKGHSHVYWYRQLPEEGLKFMVYLQKENIIDESGMPKERFSAEFPKEGPSILRIQQVVRGDSAAYFCASSSVGQVSGNTIYFGEGSWLTVV.

This clone was counted between two and nine times. Within the sample, other DNA sequences also encode this same CDR3. The V gene is TRBV2, the J gene TRBJ1-3; the D is unclear. This CDR3 spans 14 amino acids. Trimming removed 4 bases at V and 0 bases at J, with 7 bases between. The germline V gene has CDR1 SNHLY and CDR2 FYNNEI. CDR3 coding DNA: TGTGCCAGCAGTGTACGAGACTCTGGAAACACCATATATTTT. Protein product: CASSVRDSGNTIYF.